A selection of T cell receptor beta chains follows, all from one sample in a study of cytomegalovirus exposure and HLA in healthy donors. Clones were read by immunoSEQ multiplex PCR, and TCRdb kept only the in-frame ones, dropping some. The sample includes 130,000 to 150,000 clones, about three quarters of them seen just once. The source material was PBMCs. The receptor source for this set is a human donor in good health. The CDR3 runs from the conserved cysteine through the conserved F or W. Fields, in order: D gene, J gene, clone size, V gene, CDR3 DNA, CDR3 protein. The D gene is left open where the match is weak. Part of the rows lack a size; the others show once, few, many or a class for expanded clones.

TRBD1,TRBJ1-1,-,TRBV30,TGTGGACTGGAGAGGCAGGGGGCAAGAATGAACACTGAAGCTTTCTTT,CGLERQGARMNTEAFF
-,TRBJ2-3,-,TRBV5-1,TGCGCCAGCAGCTTTGGTCCTAGCGGCACAGATACGCAGTATTTT,CASSFGPSGTDTQYF
-,TRBJ1-5,-,TRBV28,TGTGCCAGCTCCTTTCAGCCCCAGCATTTT,CASSFQPQHF
-,TRBJ2-5,few,TRBV9,TGTGCCAGCACCGTAAAACGGGAGACCCAGTACTTC,CASTVKRETQYF
-,TRBJ2-3,-,TRBV7-3,TGTGCCAGCAGCCGAAATGCAGGGAGCACAGATACGCAGTATTTT,CASSRNAGSTDTQYF
-,TRBJ1-5,-,TRBV30,TGTGCCTGGACCCCAGGGTTTGACCAGCCCCAGCATTTT,CAWTPGFDQPQHF
TRBD2,TRBJ2-5,-,TRBV10-2,TGCGCCAGCAGATCCCCTGTAACTAGCGGGACCCAGTACTTC,CASRSPVTSGTQYF
-,TRBJ1-2,once,TRBV6-1,TGTGCCAGCAGTTATCTGACAGGCCAGGGCTACACCTTC,CASSYLTGQGYTF
-,TRBJ1-5,-,TRBV6-6,TGTGCCAGCAACCACGACAGAGTTTCTAGCAATCAGCCCCAGCATTTT,CASNHDRVSSNQPQHF
TRBD1,TRBJ2-7,-,TRBV18,TGTGCCAGCTCACCACCGTCGAACAGGGGCTACGAGCAGTACTTC,CASSPPSNRGYEQYF
TRBD2,TRBJ2-1,-,TRBV27,TGTGCCAGCAGTTTAATCGGGGGGGGGACCAAGGATGAGCAGTTCTTC,CASSLIGGGTKDEQFF
TRBD2,TRBJ2-1,few,TRBV11-3,TGTGCCAGCAGCCCGAGGACTAGCGGGATAGGGGGGAATGAGCAGTTCTTC,CASSPRTSGIGGNEQFF
TRBD1,TRBJ1-2,-,TRBV5-1,TGCGCCAGCAGCTTGGACAGGGGTTTCTATGGCTACACCTTC,CASSLDRGFYGYTF
-,TRBJ2-7,few,TRBV19,TGTGCCAGTAGTACACAGAGCTACGAGCAGTACTTC,CASSTQSYEQYF
TRBD1,TRBJ1-6,-,TRBV5-1,TGCGCCAGCAGCTCAACCGGGACAGCCAATTCACCCCTCCACTTT,CASSSTGTANSPLHF
TRBD1,TRBJ2-7,-,TRBV4-1,TGCGCCAGCAGCCTTCTCCCCCCAGGGGACAGGGCATACGAGCAGTACTTC,CASSLLPPGDRAYEQYF
TRBD1,TRBJ1-4,-,TRBV4-1,TGCGCCAGCAGCCGGCAGGGGGCTAATGAAAAACTGTTTTTT,CASSRQGANEKLFF
-,TRBJ1-5,-,TRBV6-1,TGTGCCAGCAGTGAATCACCCGGGGGCAATCAGCCCCAGCATTTT,CASSESPGGNQPQHF
TRBD1,TRBJ2-5,-,TRBV6-5,TGTGCCAGCAGTTTCTCCTCCGGGACAGTATTGGAGACCCAGTACTTC,CASSFSSGTVLETQYF
-,TRBJ2-7,-,TRBV30,TGTGCCTGGGCCCCTCTAGGTTACGAGCAGTACTTC,CAWAPLGYEQYF
-,TRBJ2-5,few,TRBV7-9,TGTGCCAGCAGCCAGTGGGAGACCCAGTACTTC,CASSQWETQYF
TRBD1,TRBJ2-1,-,TRBV27,TGTGCCAGCAGTTCGGGACAGGGGATATACAATGAGCAGTTCTTC,CASSSGQGIYNEQFF